A single sample is the source of the 23 T cell receptor beta chains below, sequenced in a study of blood T cell repertoires in COVID-19. Sequenced by immunoSEQ multiplex PCR; TCRdb stores in-frame clones only, minus some. This table has about 370,000 clones, nearly 90% appearing once. The source material was PBMCs or T cells enriched from blood (not recorded which). Receptor source: a woman in her twenties or thirties who had recovered from COVID-19.

The chain recombines TRBV30 with TRBJ2-1, with D tentatively TRBD1 (6 bases). From germline, CDR1 is GTSNPN and CDR2 SVGIG (reference sequence). Trimming removed 7 bases at V and 0 bases at J, with 13 bases between. This CDR3 comprises 14 residues. CDR3: CAFDRPISYNEQFF. As DNA, the CDR3 is TGTGCCTTTGACAGGCCAATCTCCTACAATGAGCAGTTCTTC.

The rearrangement links TRBV27 to TRBJ1-5; maybe TRBD1 (5 bases). The V and J ends lost 6 bases and 2 bases respectively, with 14 bases between them. Germline V gene lookup returns CDR1 MNHEY and CDR2 SMNVEV (reference sequence). The CDR3 extends over 15 amino acids. The CDR3 sequence: CASRTKGYGNQPQHF. The CDR3 nucleotides read TGTGCCAGCAGAACTAAGGGGTACGGCAATCAGCCCCAGCATTTT.

The V call is TRBV3-1 (or the pseudogene TRBV3-2), the J call TRBJ1-6; a weak D match, TRBD1 (5 bases). CDR1 LGHDT and CDR2 YNNKEL come from the germline V gene (reference sequence). The CDR3 runs to 12 residues. V was trimmed by 2 bases and J by 10 bases, leaving 6 bases between them. In DNA, the CDR3 is TGTGCCAGCAGCCAATGGACATCACCCCTCCACTTT. As protein: CASSQWTSPLHF.

This clone has only one observation. This chain links TRBV4-3 with TRBJ2-5; unclear D gene. The CDR3 extends over 18 amino acids. Deletions cut 0 bases from V and 4 bases from J, with 21 bases between. Germline assignment: CDR1 LGHNA and CDR2 YSLEER. CDR3 region: CASSQDLALRFAPETQYF. In DNA form, the CDR3 reads TGCGCCAGCAGCCAAGATCTTGCGCTGAGGTTCGCTCCAGAGACCCAGTACTTC.

The genes are TRBV7-2 and TRBJ1-4; TRBD1 aligns across 7 bases. CDR1 SGHTA and CDR2 FQGNSA come from the germline V gene. CDR3 length equals 14 residues. V dropped 1 base and J dropped 8; count of bases not matched to a gene: 4. The CDR3 sequence is CASSLGPGGEKLFF. DNA of the CDR3: TGTGCCAGCAGCTTAGGTCCAGGGGGGGAAAAACTGTTTTTT. The full variable domain, in which reference TRBV7-2 and TRBJ1-4 provide the parts outside the CDR3, is GAGVSQSPSNKVTEKGKDVELRCDPISGHTALYWYRQSLGQGLEFLIYFQGNSAPDKSGLPSDRFSAERTGGSVSTLTIQRTQQEDSAVYLCASSLGPGGEKLFFGSGTQLSVL.

This chain joins TRBV4-3 and TRBJ2-5; 9 nucleotides agree with TRBD1. V lost 4 bases to trimming and J lost 5 bases; unmatched junction nucleotides: 8. Germline-derived CDR1 and CDR2 are LGHNA and YSLEER. This CDR3 region has 15 residues. The DNA for the CDR3 is TGCGCCAGCAGCCGAACGGACAGGGGAGGGGAGACCCAGTACTTC. It is translated as CASSRTDRGGETQYF.

The rearrangement uses TRBV6-2 or TRBV6-3 and TRBJ1-2; TRBD1 matches at 7 bases. The junction had 11 bases not matched to a gene; V was cut back by 2 bases and J by 8 bases. This CDR3 comprises 15 residues. Germline CDR1 MNHEY, CDR2 SVGEGT. As DNA, the CDR3 is TGTGCCAGCAGTTACCGTCGGCAGGGGGGCTGGGGCTACACCTTC. Its translation is CASSYRRQGGWGYTF.

V gene TRBV10-3 combines with J gene TRBJ2-1; D remains unclear. Germline values: CDR1 ENHRY, CDR2 SYGVKD. The CDR3 has 16 amino acids. V dropped 4 bases and J dropped 0 bases, with 13 bases sitting between them. The CDR3 bases are TGTGCCATCAGTGTTTATCTGCCGAGCTCCTACAATGAGCAGTTCTTC. Translated, it gives CAISVYLPSSYNEQFF.

In its sample, this clone was seen once. The chain employs TRBV12-5 and TRBJ2-1, with TRBD1 matching over 9 bases. The CDR3 is 16 amino acids. Germline V CDR1 and CDR2: LGHNT, FRNRAP. J gave up 2 bases and V 2 bases, and 4 bases lay outside the gene matches. The CDR3 region is CASGLYGTGTYNEQFF. Written as DNA, the CDR3 is TGTGCTAGTGGTTTGTATGGGACAGGGACCTACAATGAGCAGTTCTTC.

The chain links TRBV7-2 to TRBJ2-5; 11 bases align to TRBD2. CDR3 length: 18 amino acids. The germline V gene encodes CDR1 SGHTA and CDR2 FQGNSA. With V trimmed by 6 bases and J by 3 bases, 15 bases remained unmatched. CDR3 coding DNA: TGTGCCAGCAGTCCAGGGTGGGCTAGCGGGGGGACGGAAGAGACCCAGTACTTC. Translation: CASSPGWASGGTEETQYF.

This rearrangement joins TRBV7-9 to TRBJ1-2, with 7 bases aligning to TRBD1. In germline, CDR1 is SEHNR, CDR2 FQNEAQ (reference sequence). With 3 bases clipped from V and 2 bases from J, the junction kept 12 bases outside the gene matches. The CDR3 has 17 residues. For the CDR3, the DNA is TGTGCCAGCAGCTTCCGAGCCTCTCCACAGGGGAACTATGGCTACACCTTC. Translated, it gives CASSFRASPQGNYGYTF.

Regarding this clone: The same CDR3 arises from other DNA sequences in this sample as well. This chain uses TRBV29-1 with TRBJ1-3; D uncertain. The CDR3 consists of 13 residues. The germline V gene has CDR1 SQVTM and CDR2 ANQGSEA. V lost 2 bases, J lost 4 bases, and 9 bases lay in between. The CDR3 coding sequence is TGCAGCGTTGAAAGTGGCTCCGGAAACACCATATATTTT. Translated: CSVESGSGNTIYF.

CDR3 amino acids: CASTTGGQTNYGYTF. CDR3 DNA: TGTGCCAGTACCACTGGCGGACAGACTAACTATGGCTACACCTTC. This rearrangement joins TRBV19 to TRBJ1-2; weak D call: TRBD1 (6 bases). The CDR3 is 15 residues long. Germline V gene lookup returns CDR1 LNHDA and CDR2 SQIVND (reference sequence). With 7 bases removed from V and 0 bases from J, the gap between germline ends came to 15 bases.

The V gene is TRBV6-5, the J gene TRBJ1-2; D remains unclear. The CDR3 has 12 residues. V was cut by 4 bases and J by 8 bases, with 11 bases left in between. Germline V lookup: CDR1 MNHEY, CDR2 SVGAGI. Here the CDR3 DNA reads TGTGCCAGCAGTTCCCCTAGTATGGGCTACACCTTC. Its translation is CASSSPSMGYTF.

The rearrangement links TRBV6-4 to TRBJ1-2; D unclear. The CDR3 contains 15 residues. Trimming took 0 bases from V and 6 from J, leaving 14 bases between them. Germline V CDR1 and CDR2: MRHNA, SNTAGT. For the CDR3, the DNA is TGTGCCAGCAGTGACTCGAAATTTGGGAGAAATGGCTACACCTTC. It translates to CASSDSKFGRNGYTF.

On this clone: The sample contains more than one DNA sequence encoding this CDR3. The gene calls are TRBV12-3 or TRBV12-4 and TRBJ2-2; D not resolved. CDR3 size: 13 residues. V was clipped by 3 bases and J by 1 base, with 3 bases between them. DNA of the CDR3: TGTGCCAGCAGTTTTAGGAACACCGGGGAGCTGTTTTTT. It yields the protein CASSFRNTGELFF.

J is TRBJ1-1 and V is TRBV7-2; 8 bases are shared with TRBD1. Unmatched junction bases numbered 6, after V lost 5 bases and J lost 4 bases. Looked up from germline, CDR1 is SGHTA and CDR2 is FQGNSA. The CDR3 is 14 amino acids. DNA for the CDR3: TGTGCCAGCAGCGAGACCAGGGGGCTCACTGAAGCTTTCTTT. This sequence encodes CASSETRGLTEAFF.

The chain is built from TRBV29-1 and TRBJ2-3, with 9 positions matching TRBD2. The CDR3 covers 14 residues. Germline CDR1 is SQVTM and CDR2 is ANQGSEA. V was clipped by 6 bases and J by 5 bases; unmatched bases: 9. CDR3 sequence reads: CSVSAAGGLDTQYF. The DNA of the CDR3 is TGCAGCGTCTCCGCAGCGGGAGGATTAGATACGCAGTATTTT.

The J gene is TRBJ2-2, the V gene TRBV19, with D perhaps matching TRBD1 (5 bases). The V and J ends lost 6 bases and 0 bases respectively, with 8 bases between them. From germline, CDR1 is LNHDA and CDR2 SQIVND (reference sequence). CDR3 length: 14 residues. For the CDR3, the DNA is TGTGCCAGTAGCGCGACAGCGAACACCGGGGAGCTGTTTTTT. It translates to CASSATANTGELFF.

The chain links TRBV19 to TRBJ1-1, with TRBD1 matching 11 bases. Germline CDR1 reads LNHDA; CDR2 reads SQIVND (reference sequence). The CDR3 sequence is 14 residues long. V lost 7 bases and J lost 5; bases outside the gene matches: 6. The CDR3: CASTPGQGATEAFF. CDR3 coding DNA: TGTGCCAGTACCCCAGGACAGGGGGCAACTGAAGCTTTCTTT.

The chain employs TRBV6-2 or TRBV6-3 and TRBJ2-6; D not resolved. The V end was cut by 1 base, the J end by 0 bases, with 10 bases between. Germline loops: CDR1 MNHEY, CDR2 SVGEGT. The CDR3 extends over 17 amino acids. In DNA, the CDR3 is TGTGCCAGCAGTTACTATAACAGACCCTCTGGGGCCAACGTCCTGACTTTC. Translating gives CASSYYNRPSGANVLTF.

The CDR3 DNA reads TGTGCCAGCAGCGTAGCTCAGAAGAACACTGAAGCTTTCTTT. Its translation: CASSVAQKNTEAFF. This sequence joins TRBV9 and TRBJ1-1; D remains unclear. V lost 0 bases, J lost 1 base, and 7 bases lay in between. Per germline, CDR1 SGDLS and CDR2 YYNGEE. This CDR3 is 14 amino acids long.

This clone came up once. The V gene is TRBV3-1 (or the pseudogene TRBV3-2), the J gene TRBJ2-7, with 11 bases identical to TRBD2. The ends lost 3 bases at V and 4 bases at J; junction bases unmatched: 8. The CDR3 runs 16 residues. The germline gives CDR1 LGHDT, CDR2 YNNKEL (reference sequence). CDR3 DNA sequence: TGTGCCAGCAGCCACCGACTAGCGGGATCTTATTACGAGCAGTACTTC. As protein: CASSHRLAGSYYEQYF.